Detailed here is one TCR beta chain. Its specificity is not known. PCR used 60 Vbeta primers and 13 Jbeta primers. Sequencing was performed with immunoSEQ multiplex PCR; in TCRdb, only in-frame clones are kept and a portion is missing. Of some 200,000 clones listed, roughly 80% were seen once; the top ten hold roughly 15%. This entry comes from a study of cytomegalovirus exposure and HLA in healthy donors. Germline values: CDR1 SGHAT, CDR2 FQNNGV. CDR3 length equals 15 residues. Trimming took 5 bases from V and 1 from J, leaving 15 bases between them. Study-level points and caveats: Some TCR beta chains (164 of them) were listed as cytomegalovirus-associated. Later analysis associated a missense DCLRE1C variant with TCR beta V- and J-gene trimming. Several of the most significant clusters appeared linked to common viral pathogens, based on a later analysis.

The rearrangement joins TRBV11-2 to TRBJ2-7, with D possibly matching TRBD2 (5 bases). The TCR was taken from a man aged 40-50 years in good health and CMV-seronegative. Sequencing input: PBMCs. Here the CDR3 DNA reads TGTGCCAGCAGCCACCCGGGAATGAATTCCTACGAGCAGTACTTC. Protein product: CASSHPGMNSYEQYF.